The clone carrying this T cell receptor beta chain was seen a handful of times. This specimen belongs to a study of Ad26.COV2.S vaccination and SARS-CoV-2 variants. Study information: Intramuscular Ad26.COV2.S at 5x10^10 or 1x10^11 viral particles.

The assay was immunoSEQ multiplex PCR, and TCRdb's table has in-frame clones only and misses some. This sample has fewer than 500,000 clones, with 80% to 90% found just once. The CDR3 covers 17 residues. The V end lost 7 bases, the J end lost 2 bases, and 23 bases lay between the germline ends. Germline V gene data show CDR1 as SEHNR and CDR2 as FQNEAQ (reference sequence). Documented treatment: 15 to 20 received Ad26.COV2.S at low or high dose, single or two shots; roughly five received placebo; per-sample allocation not given. Sampling took place 63 days after the first vaccine or placebo injection. Based in Boston, the donor was an adult of 18-55 years.

Material: peripheral blood, obtained in a trial of Ad26.COV2.S vaccine versus placebo. V gene TRBV7-9 combines with J gene TRBJ2-5, with D possibly TRBD1 on 8 matching bases. This TCR came from a person aged 18-65 years who received the Ad26.COV2.S COVID-19 vaccine or a placebo. The CDR3 coding sequence is TGTGCCAGCAACCCCGGACAGGGAGGGAGATGGCAAGAGACCCAGTACTTC. Its translation is CASNPGQGGRWQETQYF. Together with reference TRBV7-9 and TRBJ2-5, the CDR3 gives the full variable domain: DTGVSQNPRHKITKRGQNVTFRCDPISEHNRLYWYRQTLGQGPEFLTYFQNEAQLEKSRLLSDRFSAERPKGSFSTLEIQRTEQGDSAMYLCASNPGQGGRWQETQYFGPGTRLLVL.